This T cell receptor (beta chain) was documented in a study of vaccination and CD4 T cells after COVID-19. As for the study in general: Six male and four female convalescents took part, two of them Hispanic.

Whole-study findings and limits: Convalescent patients showed a median roughly 90% of reactive clones that were seen only post-vaccination.

Sequenced with the Oncomine TCR Beta short-read assay was DNA taken from cultured CD4+ T cells. The template was genomic DNA from cultured CD4+ T cells. TCRdb reprocessed the PCR reads via MiXCR and lists one record per CDR3 protein. The table records 20,000 to 25,000 distinct CDR3 sequences, around 50% of them present only once. Concerning this clonotype: The antigen remains undetermined.

Treatment denoted: roughly 10-day PBMC culture with coronavirus spike peptide pools or control peptides (ViraFEST assay). This TCR was sampled from a human donor who had recovered from COVID-19. The sequenced sample was CD4+ T cells from blood, cultured in vitro.

The CDR3 loop is CAWSLWGSAYSNQPQHF. The CDR3 DNA follows: TGTGCCTGGAGTCTATGGGGATCGGCATATAGCAATCAGCCCCAGCATTTT. V gene TRBV30 combines with J gene TRBJ1-5; D not resolved. The CDR3 is made up of 17 amino acids. The germline V gene encodes CDR1 GTSNPN and CDR2 SVGIG (reference sequence). V lost 2 bases and J 0 bases, leaving 17 bases between the germline ends.